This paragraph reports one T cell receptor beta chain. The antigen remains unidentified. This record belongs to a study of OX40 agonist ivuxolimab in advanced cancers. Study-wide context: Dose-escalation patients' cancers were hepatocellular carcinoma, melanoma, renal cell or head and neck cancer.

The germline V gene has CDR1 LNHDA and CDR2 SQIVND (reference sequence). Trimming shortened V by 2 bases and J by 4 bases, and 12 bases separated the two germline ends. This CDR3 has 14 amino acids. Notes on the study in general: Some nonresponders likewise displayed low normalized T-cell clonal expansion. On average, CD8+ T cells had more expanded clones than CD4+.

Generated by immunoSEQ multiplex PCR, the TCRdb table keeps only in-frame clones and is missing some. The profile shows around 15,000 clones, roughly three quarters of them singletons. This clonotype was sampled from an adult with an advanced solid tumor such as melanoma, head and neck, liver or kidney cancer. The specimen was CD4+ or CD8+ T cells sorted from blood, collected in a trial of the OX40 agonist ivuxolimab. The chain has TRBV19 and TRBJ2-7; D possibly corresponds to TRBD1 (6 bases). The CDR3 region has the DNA TGTGCCAGTAGTATATTCGGACAGCATTACGAGCAGTACTTC. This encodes CASSIFGQHYEQYF.